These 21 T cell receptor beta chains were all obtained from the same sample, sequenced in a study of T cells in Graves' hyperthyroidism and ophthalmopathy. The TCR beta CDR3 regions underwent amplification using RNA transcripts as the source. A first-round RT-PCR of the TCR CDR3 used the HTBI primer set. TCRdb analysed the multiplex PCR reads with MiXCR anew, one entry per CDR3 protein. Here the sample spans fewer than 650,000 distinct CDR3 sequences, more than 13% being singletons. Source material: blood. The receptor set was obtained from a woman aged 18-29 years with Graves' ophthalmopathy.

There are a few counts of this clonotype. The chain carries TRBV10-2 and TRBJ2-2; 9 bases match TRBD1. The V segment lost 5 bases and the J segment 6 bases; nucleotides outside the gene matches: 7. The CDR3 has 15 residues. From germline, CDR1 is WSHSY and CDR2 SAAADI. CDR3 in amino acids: CASSFGQGSAGELFF. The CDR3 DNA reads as TGCGCCAGCAGTTTCGGACAGGGGAGTGCCGGGGAGCTGTTTTTT.

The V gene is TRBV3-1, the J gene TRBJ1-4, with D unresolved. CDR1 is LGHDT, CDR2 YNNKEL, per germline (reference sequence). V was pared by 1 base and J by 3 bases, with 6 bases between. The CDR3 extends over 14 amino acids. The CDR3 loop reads CASSQASSNEKLFF. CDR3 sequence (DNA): TGTGCCAGCAGCCAAGCTAGTTCTAATGAAAAACTGTTTTTT.

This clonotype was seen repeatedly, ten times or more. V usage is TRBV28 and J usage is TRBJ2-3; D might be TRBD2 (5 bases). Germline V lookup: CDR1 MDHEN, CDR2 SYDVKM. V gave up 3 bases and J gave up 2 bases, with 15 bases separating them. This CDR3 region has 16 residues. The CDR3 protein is CASSFSAPLATDTQYF. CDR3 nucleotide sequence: TGTGCCAGCAGTTTTAGCGCTCCCTTGGCCACAGATACGCAGTATTTT. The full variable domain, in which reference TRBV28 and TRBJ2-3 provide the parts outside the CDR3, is DVKVTQSSRYLVKRTGEKVFLECVQDMDHENMFWYRQDPGLGLRLIYFSYDVKMKEKGDIPEGYSVSREKKERFSLILESASTNQTSMYLCASSFSAPLATDTQYFGPGTRLTVL.

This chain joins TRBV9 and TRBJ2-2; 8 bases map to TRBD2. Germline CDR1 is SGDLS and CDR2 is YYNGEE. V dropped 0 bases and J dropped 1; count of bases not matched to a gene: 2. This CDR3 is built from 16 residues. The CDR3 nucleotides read TGTGCCAGCAGCGTAGCGGGGGGGATGAACACCGGGGAGCTGTTTTTT. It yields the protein CASSVAGGMNTGELFF.

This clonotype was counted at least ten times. The DNA of the CDR3 is TGTGCCAGCAGCCAAGATCCAGGCTCCTACAATGAGCAGTTCTTC. Protein product: CASSQDPGSYNEQFF. This chain links TRBV3-1 with TRBJ2-1, with no clear D. Germline V gene lookup returns CDR1 LGHDT and CDR2 YNNKEL (reference sequence). The length of the CDR3 is 15 residues. Between the trimmed V and J ends, which lost 0 bases and 0 bases, there was a span of 6 bases.

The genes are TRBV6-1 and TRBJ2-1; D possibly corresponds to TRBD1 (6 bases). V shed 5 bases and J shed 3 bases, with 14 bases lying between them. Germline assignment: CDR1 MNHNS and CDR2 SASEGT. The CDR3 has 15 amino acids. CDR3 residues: CASSLSPGHYNEQFF. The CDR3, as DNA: TGTGCCAGCAGTCTCTCCCCGGGACACTACAATGAGCAGTTCTTC.

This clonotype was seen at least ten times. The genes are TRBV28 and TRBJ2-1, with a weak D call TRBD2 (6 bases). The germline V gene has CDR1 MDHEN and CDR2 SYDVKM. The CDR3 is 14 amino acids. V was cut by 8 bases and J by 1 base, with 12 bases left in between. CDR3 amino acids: CASSLAESYNEQFF. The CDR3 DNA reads TGTGCCAGCTCACTAGCTGAATCCTACAATGAGCAGTTCTTC.

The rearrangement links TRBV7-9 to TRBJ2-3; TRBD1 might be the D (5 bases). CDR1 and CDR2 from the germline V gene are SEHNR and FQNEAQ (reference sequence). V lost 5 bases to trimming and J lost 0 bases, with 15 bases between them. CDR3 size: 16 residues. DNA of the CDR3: TGTGCCAGCAGCCCCCGTGGCAGGGCTAGCACAGATACGCAGTATTTT. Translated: CASSPRGRASTDTQYF. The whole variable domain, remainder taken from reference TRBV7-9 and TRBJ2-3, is DTGVSQNPRHKITKRGQNVTFRCDPISEHNRLYWYRQTLGQGPEFLTYFQNEAQLEKSRLLSDRFSAERPKGSFSTLEIQRTEQGDSAMYLCASSPRGRASTDTQYFGPGTRLTVL.

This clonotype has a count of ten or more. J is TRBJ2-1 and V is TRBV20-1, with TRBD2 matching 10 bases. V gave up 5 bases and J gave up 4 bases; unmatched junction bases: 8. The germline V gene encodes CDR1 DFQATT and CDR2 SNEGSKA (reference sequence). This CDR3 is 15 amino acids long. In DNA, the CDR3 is TGCAGTGCTGCCTCCCTAGCGGGAGCGTACAATGAGCAGTTCTTC. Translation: CSAASLAGAYNEQFF.

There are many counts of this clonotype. The CDR3 nucleotides are TGTGCCAGCAGCCCCGTGACGGGAAACACCATATATTTT. Its translation: CASSPVTGNTIYF. The chain carries TRBV12-3 or TRBV12-4 and TRBJ1-3; D is undetermined. V gave up 6 bases and J gave up 4 bases, with 10 bases separating them. The CDR3 has 13 residues.

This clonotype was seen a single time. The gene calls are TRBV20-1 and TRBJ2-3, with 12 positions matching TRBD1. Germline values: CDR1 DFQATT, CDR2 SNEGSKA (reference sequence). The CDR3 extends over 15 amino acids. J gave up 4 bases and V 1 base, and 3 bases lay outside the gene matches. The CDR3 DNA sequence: TGCAGTGCTAGAGTCGGGACAGGGGGCCCAGATACGCAGTATTTT. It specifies CSARVGTGGPDTQYF.

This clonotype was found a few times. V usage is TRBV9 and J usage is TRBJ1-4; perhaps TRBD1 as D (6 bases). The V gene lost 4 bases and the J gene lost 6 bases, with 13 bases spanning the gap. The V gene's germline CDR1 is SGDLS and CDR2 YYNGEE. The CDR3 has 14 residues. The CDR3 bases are TGTGCCAGCAGCACCGGGGGACAAGATGAAAAACTGTTTTTT. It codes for CASSTGGQDEKLFF.

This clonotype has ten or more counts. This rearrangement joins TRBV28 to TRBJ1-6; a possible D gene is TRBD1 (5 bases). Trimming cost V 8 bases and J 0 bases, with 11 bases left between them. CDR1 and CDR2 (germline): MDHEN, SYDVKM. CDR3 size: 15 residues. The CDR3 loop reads CASETVYSYNSPLHF. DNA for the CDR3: TGTGCCAGCGAGACAGTCTACTCCTATAATTCACCCCTCCACTTT.

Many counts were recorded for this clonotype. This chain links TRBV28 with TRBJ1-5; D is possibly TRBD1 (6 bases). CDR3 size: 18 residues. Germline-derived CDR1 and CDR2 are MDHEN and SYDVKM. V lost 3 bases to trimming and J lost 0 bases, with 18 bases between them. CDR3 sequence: CASSFIGGRKYSNQPQHF. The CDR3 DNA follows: TGTGCCAGCAGTTTTATCGGGGGGCGGAAATATAGCAATCAGCCCCAGCATTTT.

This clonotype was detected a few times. CDR3 residues: CASRPQGGTEAFF. The CDR3 nucleotides read TGTGCCAGCAGACCACAGGGGGGCACTGAAGCTTTCTTT. The V call is TRBV18, the J call TRBJ1-1; 8 bases line up with TRBD1. After removal of 8 bases from V and 4 bases from J, the junction contained 6 bases not matched to a gene. This CDR3 has 13 amino acids. Looked up from germline, CDR1 is KGHSH and CDR2 is LQKENI. Combining the CDR3 with reference TRBV18 and TRBJ1-1 gives the whole variable domain NAGVMQNPRHLVRRRGQEARLRCSPMKGHSHVYWYRQLPEEGLKFMVYLQKENIIDESGMPKERFSAEFPKEGPSILRIQQVVRGDSAAYFCASRPQGGTEAFFGQGTRLTVV.

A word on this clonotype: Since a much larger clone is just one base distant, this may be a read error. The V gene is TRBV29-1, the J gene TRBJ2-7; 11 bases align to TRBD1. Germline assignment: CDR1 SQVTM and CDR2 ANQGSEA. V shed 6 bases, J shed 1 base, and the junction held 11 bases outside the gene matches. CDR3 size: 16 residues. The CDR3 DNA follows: TGCAGCGTCTGTCCCGGGACAGGGGGGGTATCCTACGAGCAGTACTTC. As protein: CSVCPGTGGVSYEQYF.

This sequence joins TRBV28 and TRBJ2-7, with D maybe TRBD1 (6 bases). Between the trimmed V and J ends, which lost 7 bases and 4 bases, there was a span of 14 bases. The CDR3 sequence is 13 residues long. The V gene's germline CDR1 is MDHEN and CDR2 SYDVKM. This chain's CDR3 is CASMHRDGYEQYF. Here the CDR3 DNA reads TGTGCCAGCATGCACAGGGATGGATACGAGCAGTACTTC.

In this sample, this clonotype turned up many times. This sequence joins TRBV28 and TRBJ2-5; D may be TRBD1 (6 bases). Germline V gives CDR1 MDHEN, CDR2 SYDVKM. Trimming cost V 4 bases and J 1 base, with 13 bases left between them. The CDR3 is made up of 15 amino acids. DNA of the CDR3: TGTGCCAGCAGTTCCCCGGCAGGGGCCCAAGAGACCCAGTACTTC. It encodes CASSSPAGAQETQYF.

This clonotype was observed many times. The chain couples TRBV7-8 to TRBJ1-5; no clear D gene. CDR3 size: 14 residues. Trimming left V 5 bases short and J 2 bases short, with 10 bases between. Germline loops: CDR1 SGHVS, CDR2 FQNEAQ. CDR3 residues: CASSLVWGNQPQHF. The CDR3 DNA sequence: TGTGCCAGCAGCCTCGTTTGGGGCAATCAGCCCCAGCATTTT.

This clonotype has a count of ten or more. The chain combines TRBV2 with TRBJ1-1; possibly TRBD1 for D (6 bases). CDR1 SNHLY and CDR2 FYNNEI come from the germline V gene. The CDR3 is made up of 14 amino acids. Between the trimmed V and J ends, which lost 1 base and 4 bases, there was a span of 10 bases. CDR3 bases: TGTGCCAGCAGTGAAGGGGACATTGCCACTGAAGCTTTCTTT. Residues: CASSEGDIATEAFF.

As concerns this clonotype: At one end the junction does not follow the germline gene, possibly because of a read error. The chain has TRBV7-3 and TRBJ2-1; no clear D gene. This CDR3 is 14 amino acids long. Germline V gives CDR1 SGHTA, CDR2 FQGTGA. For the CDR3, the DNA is TGTGCCAGCAGCTTACCGGGCTCCTACAATGAGCGGTTCTTC. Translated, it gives CASSLPGSYNERFF.